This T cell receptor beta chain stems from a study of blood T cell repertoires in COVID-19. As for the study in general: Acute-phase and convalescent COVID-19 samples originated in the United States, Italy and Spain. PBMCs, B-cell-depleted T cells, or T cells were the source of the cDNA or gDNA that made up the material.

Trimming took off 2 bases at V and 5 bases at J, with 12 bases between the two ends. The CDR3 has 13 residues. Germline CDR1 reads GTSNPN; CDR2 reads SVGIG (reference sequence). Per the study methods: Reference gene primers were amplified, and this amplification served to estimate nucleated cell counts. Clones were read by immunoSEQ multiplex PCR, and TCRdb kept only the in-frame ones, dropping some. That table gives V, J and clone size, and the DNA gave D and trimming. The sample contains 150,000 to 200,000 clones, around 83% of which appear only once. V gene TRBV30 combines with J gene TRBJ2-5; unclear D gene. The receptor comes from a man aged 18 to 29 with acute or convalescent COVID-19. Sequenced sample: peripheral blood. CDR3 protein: CAWSWSFRETQYF. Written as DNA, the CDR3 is TGTGCCTGGAGTTGGTCCTTCAGGGAGACCCAGTACTTC. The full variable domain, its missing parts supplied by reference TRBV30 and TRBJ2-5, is SQTIHQWPATLVQPVGSPLSLECTVEGTSNPNLYWYRQAAGRGLQLLFYSVGIGQISSEVPQNLSASRPQDRQFILSSKKLLLSDSGFYLCAWSWSFRETQYFGPGTRLLVL.